This T cell receptor beta chain was documented in a study of blood T cell repertoires in COVID-19. The wider study: Collection of acute and convalescent COVID-19 samples took place in the United States, Italy and Spain.

Trimming removed 4 bases from V and 5 bases from J; junction bases left unmatched: 2. Germline assignment: CDR1 SGHNT and CDR2 YENEEA. There are 12 residues in the CDR3. Assay: immunoSEQ multiplex PCR; the TCRdb copy retains only in-frame clones and omits some. The sample has more than 15,000 clones, around 89% seen once; the top ten hold approximately 7.5%. The sample was peripheral blood. This receptor was taken from a woman aged 55-69 years with active COVID-19. The chain couples TRBV11-3 to TRBJ2-7; 7 nucleotides match TRBD1. As DNA, the CDR3 is TGTGCCAGCAGCTCGCAGGGGGACGAGCAGTACTTC. Amino acid sequence: CASSSQGDEQYF.